Listed below are T cell receptor beta chains from one sample, sequenced in a study of blood T cell repertoires in COVID-19. Sequencing was performed with immunoSEQ multiplex PCR; in TCRdb, only in-frame clones are kept and a portion is missing. The profile shows more than 140,000 clones, about 83% of them singletons. The sequencing input was peripheral blood. These receptors originate from a human donor in a cohort sampled during active COVID-19. CDR3s leave out the opening cysteine and the closing phenylalanine or tryptophan. Each record gives: J gene, V gene, CDR3 length, CDR3 protein.

TRBJ2-2 TRBV7-9 13 ASSLGGRVAGELF
TRBJ1-1 TRBV11-2 13 ASSSGRGWNTEAF
TRBJ2-7 TRBV18 13 ASSPGTGAAYEQY
TRBJ2-3 TRBV19 14 ASRSAASLPVDTQY
TRBJ1-1 TRBV7-8 13 ASSFREGLNTEAF
TRBJ2-7 TRBV5-1 13 ASSPAGTGDYEQY
TRBJ2-5 TRBV28 10 ASTGSGETQY
TRBJ1-1 TRBV7-8 13 ASSLAGDGNTEAF
TRBJ2-7 TRBV24-1 13 ATSAPQSTGWEQY
TRBJ2-1 TRBV20-1 15 SASLRDGSRAYNEQF